These T cell receptor beta chains were read from a single sample in a study of T cell changes during pregnancy in multiple sclerosis. The repertoire was sequenced with immunoSEQ multiplex PCR; TCRdb's copy has only in-frame clones and lacks some. Here the sample spans around 65,000 clones, roughly 90% being singletons. The input for sequencing was peripheral blood, taken in the second trimester of pregnancy. These receptors originate from a female donor in good health, enrolled as a control in a pregnancy study. CDR3s include the opening cysteine and the closing phenylalanine or tryptophan. Each record gives: V gene, J gene, clone size, D gene, CDR3 DNA, CDR3 protein. The D gene is left open where the match is weak. A clone size is listed for some rows: how often the clone was seen (once, few, many), or a class if it is expanded.

v_call: TRBV10-1; j_call: TRBJ1-2; clone_size: few; d_call: NA; cdr3_nt: TGCGCCAGCAGTGACGGACAGAACTATGGCTACACCTTC; cdr3_aa: CASSDGQNYGYTF
v_call: TRBV11-3; j_call: TRBJ2-3; clone_size: NA; d_call: TRBD2; cdr3_nt: TGTGCCAGCAGCTTAGGCATCCGCCCCGGGACTAGCGGCACAGATACGCAGTATTTT; cdr3_aa: CASSLGIRPGTSGTDTQYF
v_call: TRBV30; j_call: TRBJ2-1; clone_size: NA; d_call: NA; cdr3_nt: TGTGCCTGGAGTGATCAAACGGTTGAGCAGTTCTTC; cdr3_aa: CAWSDQTVEQFF
v_call: TRBV19; j_call: TRBJ2-3; clone_size: NA; d_call: TRBD2; cdr3_nt: TGTGCCAGTAGTAGGGCTAGCGGGGGCGCTAGCACAGATACGCAGTATTTT; cdr3_aa: CASSRASGGASTDTQYF
v_call: TRBV11-3; j_call: TRBJ2-2; clone_size: NA; d_call: TRBD2; cdr3_nt: TGTGCCAGCAGCCCTAGCGGGGTGAACACCGGGGAGCTGTTTTTT; cdr3_aa: CASSPSGVNTGELFF
v_call: TRBV7-2; j_call: TRBJ2-3; clone_size: NA; d_call: NA; cdr3_nt: TGTGCCAGCAGCCGGACTAACACAGATACGCAGTATTTT; cdr3_aa: CASSRTNTDTQYF
v_call: TRBV28; j_call: TRBJ2-1; clone_size: NA; d_call: NA; cdr3_nt: TGTGCCAGCGGCCCTAGTGGTTACAATGAGCAGTTCTTC; cdr3_aa: CASGPSGYNEQFF
v_call: TRBV18; j_call: TRBJ1-1; clone_size: NA; d_call: NA; cdr3_nt: TGTGCCAGCTCACCATTGGAGATGAACACTGAAGCTTTCTTT; cdr3_aa: CASSPLEMNTEAFF
v_call: TRBV28; j_call: TRBJ2-3; clone_size: NA; d_call: NA; cdr3_nt: TGTGCCAGCAGAAGGGGACACGATACGCAGTATTTT; cdr3_aa: CASRRGHDTQYF
v_call: TRBV6-6; j_call: TRBJ2-4; clone_size: NA; d_call: TRBD2; cdr3_nt: TGTGCCAGCACCATCCCAAGAGCGGGACTCGAAAACATTCAGTACTTC; cdr3_aa: CASTIPRAGLENIQYF
v_call: TRBV2; j_call: TRBJ2-7; clone_size: NA; d_call: TRBD2; cdr3_nt: TGTGCCAGCCAGGGGACTAGCGGGAGGAGCTCCTACGAGCAGTACTTC; cdr3_aa: CASQGTSGRSSYEQYF
v_call: TRBV6-8; j_call: TRBJ1-4; clone_size: NA; d_call: NA; cdr3_nt: TGTGCCAGCAGGGAAGGGAGCGCCGGCGGGGGTAATGAAAAACTGTTTTTT; cdr3_aa: CASREGSAGGGNEKLFF
v_call: TRBV10-3; j_call: TRBJ2-2; clone_size: NA; d_call: NA; cdr3_nt: TGTGCCATCAGTGAACGGCTAGACACCGGGGAGCTGTTTTTT; cdr3_aa: CAISERLDTGELFF
v_call: TRBV6-6; j_call: TRBJ2-7; clone_size: NA; d_call: NA; cdr3_nt: TGTGCCAGCAGTTCCGCTACGTACGAGCAGTACTTC; cdr3_aa: CASSSATYEQYF
v_call: TRBV27; j_call: TRBJ1-4; clone_size: NA; d_call: NA; cdr3_nt: TGTGCCAGCAGTTTAACCGGCCCGACAGAACCGACAACTAATGAAAAACTGTTTTTT; cdr3_aa: CASSLTGPTEPTTNEKLFF
v_call: TRBV29-1; j_call: TRBJ2-5; clone_size: NA; d_call: TRBD2; cdr3_nt: TGCAGCGTTGAAGTGGGGGGGTTGAGGGAGACCCAGTACTTC; cdr3_aa: CSVEVGGLRETQYF
v_call: TRBV7-3; j_call: TRBJ2-1; clone_size: NA; d_call: TRBD1; cdr3_nt: TGTGCCAGCAGCGACCACAGGGGCAATGAGCAGTTCTTC; cdr3_aa: CASSDHRGNEQFF
v_call: TRBV6-1; j_call: TRBJ2-7; clone_size: NA; d_call: TRBD1; cdr3_nt: TGTGCCAGCAGTGCACCGGGACAGGATTTCTACGAGCAGTACTTC; cdr3_aa: CASSAPGQDFYEQYF
v_call: TRBV10-2; j_call: TRBJ2-5; clone_size: NA; d_call: NA; cdr3_nt: TGCGCCAGCAGGGAGGGATCATGGCGGGAGACCCAGTACTTC; cdr3_aa: CASREGSWRETQYF
v_call: TRBV12-5; j_call: TRBJ2-5; clone_size: NA; d_call: TRBD2; cdr3_nt: TGTGCTAGTGGTTACCTAGCGGGTTCCCAAGAGACCCAGTACTTC; cdr3_aa: CASGYLAGSQETQYF
v_call: TRBV10-2; j_call: TRBJ2-5; clone_size: NA; d_call: TRBD2; cdr3_nt: TGCGCCAGCAGTGGGGAGGGTCCCTCATCAATGGTGGAGACCCAGTACTTC; cdr3_aa: CASSGEGPSSMVETQYF
v_call: TRBV7-9; j_call: TRBJ2-3; clone_size: NA; d_call: NA; cdr3_nt: TGTGCCAGCAGCCCCACCCGGTGGAGCACCACAGATACGCAGTATTTT; cdr3_aa: CASSPTRWSTTDTQYF
v_call: TRBV27; j_call: TRBJ2-5; clone_size: once; d_call: NA; cdr3_nt: TGTGCCAGCCGCCCCAGGGGCGCGGAGACCCAGTACTTC; cdr3_aa: CASRPRGAETQYF
v_call: TRBV19; j_call: TRBJ1-2; clone_size: NA; d_call: TRBD1; cdr3_nt: TGTGCCAGTAGTACCCCAGGGACAGTCGAAGCCAACTATGGCTACACCTTC; cdr3_aa: CASSTPGTVEANYGYTF